The 24 T cell receptor beta chains in this list originate from one sample, sequenced in a study of molecular identifiers for immune sequencing clone quantification. TCRdb called the PCR reads again in MiXCR, with one record for every CDR3 protein. The sample records 40,000 to 45,000 distinct CDR3 sequences, about 19% being singletons. Specimen: naive CD8+ T cells from blood, with Jurkat cell RNA spiked in. Subset reported: FACS-sorted CD8+CD4-CCR7+CD45RA+ naive T cells. The receptors originated from a human donor in good health. Some libraries in this study had Jurkat cell RNA spiked in.

This clonotype has at least ten counts. This CDR3 reads CASSQSVNTEAFF. The DNA for the CDR3 is TGCGCCAGCAGCCAATCTGTGAACACTGAAGCTTTCTTT. The chain joins TRBV4-1 to TRBJ1-1; D not resolved. The CDR3 is 13 amino acids. The V end was cut by 2 bases, the J end by 0 bases, with 4 bases between. The germline V gene encodes CDR1 MGHRA and CDR2 YSYEKL.

V usage is TRBV11-3 and J usage is TRBJ2-6, with 7 positions matching TRBD1. The germline V gene encodes CDR1 SGHNT and CDR2 YENEEA. The CDR3 length is 19 residues. V lost 5 bases to trimming and J lost 3 bases; unmatched junction nucleotides: 16. CDR3 nucleotides: TGTGCCAGCAGCCCAGGGCGGGCAGGGGGTGAAAGTGGGGCCAACGTCCTGACTTTC. It specifies CASSPGRAGGESGANVLTF. The entire variable domain, with the rest obtained from reference TRBV11-3 and TRBJ2-6, is as follows: EAGVVQSPRYKIIEKKQPVAFWCNPISGHNTLYWYLQNLGQGPELLIRYENEEAVDDSQLPKDRFSAERLKGVDSTLKIQPAELGDSAVYLCASSPGRAGGESGANVLTFGAGSRLTVL.

This clonotype was detected many times. The chain links TRBV27 to TRBJ1-6; the D is unclear. The length of the CDR3 is 13 residues. Deletions cut 5 bases from V and 9 bases from J, with 11 bases between. The germline gives CDR1 MNHEY, CDR2 SMNVEV (reference sequence). Here the CDR3 DNA reads TGTGCCAGCAGTATCCAGTCCCGTTCACCCCTCCACTTT. Its protein is CASSIQSRSPLHF.

This clonotype was found many times. V gene TRBV5-5 combines with J gene TRBJ2-7; no clear D gene. Germline V gene lookup returns CDR1 SGHKS and CDR2 YYEKEE (reference sequence). The CDR3 has 14 amino acids. Trimming cost V 2 bases and J 6 bases, with 15 bases left between them. The CDR3: CASSFGPSSVEQYF. The DNA for the CDR3 is TGTGCCAGCAGCTTTGGACCAAGCTCGGTCGAGCAGTACTTC.

This clonotype was found many times. The V gene is TRBV28, the J gene TRBJ2-5, with 9 bases aligning to TRBD1. V shed 7 bases, J shed 3 bases, and the junction held 12 bases outside the gene matches. This CDR3 has 16 residues. CDR1 is MDHEN and CDR2 is SYDVKM in the germline V gene. This chain's CDR3 is CASTATGTGIEETQYF. The CDR3 DNA reads TGTGCCAGCACAGCTACGGGGACAGGGATTGAAGAGACCCAGTACTTC.

This clonotype has a count of ten or more. This chain joins TRBV20-1 and TRBJ2-7; 10 nucleotides align to TRBD1. CDR3 length: 16 amino acids. J was trimmed by 6 bases and V by 0 bases; bases with no gene match: 11. Germline V gene lookup returns CDR1 DFQATT and CDR2 SNEGSKA (reference sequence). The chain's CDR3 is CSARDPETGQGPEQYF. CDR3 bases: TGCAGTGCTAGAGACCCCGAAACGGGACAGGGGCCCGAGCAGTACTTC.

This clonotype was recorded many times. The chain has TRBV5-5 and TRBJ1-2; D uncertain. The germline CDR1 and CDR2 sequences are SGHKS and YYEKEE (reference sequence). CDR3 length equals 14 residues. Trimming stripped 3 bases from V and 3 bases from J, with 12 bases between. In nucleotides, the CDR3 is TGTGCCAGCAGCTACCGAGAGGTGTACTATGGCTACACCTTC. This codes for CASSYREVYYGYTF.

This clonotype was seen repeatedly, ten times or more. The gene calls are TRBV20-1 and TRBJ2-7; TRBD2 agrees at 9 bases. Germline V gene lookup returns CDR1 DFQATT and CDR2 SNEGSKA (reference sequence). J lost 3 bases, V lost 5 bases, and 8 bases had no gene match. This CDR3 contains 14 residues. The DNA of the CDR3 is TGCAGTGCTCGCCCTGGACTAGCGAGCTACGAGCAGTACTTC. It specifies CSARPGLASYEQYF.

This clonotype was observed many times. The rearrangement uses TRBV27 and TRBJ2-7; TRBD2 matches 9 bases. From germline, CDR1 is MNHEY and CDR2 SMNVEV (reference sequence). The CDR3 is 13 residues long. J was trimmed by 4 bases and V by 2 bases; bases with no gene match: 0. The CDR3 nucleotides read TGTGCCAGCAGTTTAACTAGCGGGTACGAGCAGTACTTC. Protein: CASSLTSGYEQYF.

This clonotype has a count of ten or more. The rearrangement links TRBV3-1 to TRBJ1-2, with TRBD1 as a possible D gene (5 bases). Trimming shortened V by 0 bases and J by 4 bases, and 15 bases separated the two germline ends. The CDR3 is 16 residues long. Germline V gene data show CDR1 as LGHDT and CDR2 as YNNKEL (reference sequence). CDR3 DNA: TGTGCCAGCAGCCAAGAAACTCGAGGGGTAATCTATGGCTACACCTTC. It yields the protein CASSQETRGVIYGYTF.

This clonotype showed up just once. The gene calls are TRBV7-9 and TRBJ2-1; the match to TRBD1 covers 7 bases. Per the germline V gene, CDR1 is SEHNR and CDR2 is FQNEAQ (reference sequence). CDR3 length: 15 residues. V shed 5 bases, J shed 4 bases, and the junction held 8 bases outside the gene matches. The CDR3 DNA reads TGTGCCAGCAGCCTCCTTGACAGGGAGTACAATGAGCAGTTCTTC. As protein: CASSLLDREYNEQFF.

This clonotype has ten or more counts. The gene calls are TRBV15 and TRBJ2-2, with 7 positions matching TRBD1. This CDR3 spans 14 amino acids. Germline assignment: CDR1 LNHNV and CDR2 YYDKDF (reference sequence). V was pared by 11 bases and J by 6 bases, with 12 bases of the junction left unmatched. The CDR3 DNA reads as TGTGCCGCGTCCCGGGACAGAGGGCCCGGGGAGCTGTTTTTT. Translated, it gives CAASRDRGPGELFF.

Relative to its sample, this clonotype is medium-sized. The CDR3 DNA follows: TGTGCCAGCAGCTTATTGAGGCAGTCGATAGCCAAAAACATTCAGTACTTC. It encodes CASSLLRQSIAKNIQYF. The rearrangement joins TRBV7-9 to TRBJ2-4; unclear D gene. Trimming stripped 2 bases from V and 0 bases from J, with 14 bases between. This CDR3 spans 17 amino acids. Germline CDR1 SEHNR, CDR2 FQNEAQ (reference sequence). Combining the CDR3 with reference TRBV7-9 and TRBJ2-4 gives the whole variable domain DTGVSQNPRHKITKRGQNVTFRCDPISEHNRLYWYRQTLGQGPEFLTYFQNEAQLEKSRLLSDRFSAERPKGSFSTLEIQRTEQGDSAMYLCASSLLRQSIAKNIQYFGAGTRLSVL.

This clonotype occurred many times. This chain uses TRBV4-3 with TRBJ2-3; the D call may be TRBD1 or TRBD2 (5 bases each). Germline V gene lookup returns CDR1 LGHNA and CDR2 YSLEER. The CDR3 consists of 16 residues. V dropped 0 bases and J dropped 4 bases, with 14 bases sitting between them. The CDR3 DNA follows: TGCGCCAGCAGCCAAGATTGGGACCCCGGGGCAGATACGCAGTATTTT. Amino acid sequence: CASSQDWDPGADTQYF.

This clonotype has at least ten counts. J is TRBJ2-6 and V is TRBV6-5; D is undetermined. The CDR3 contains 17 residues. Germline lookup yields CDR1 MNHEY and CDR2 SVGAGI. Trimming took 2 bases from V and 0 from J, leaving 11 bases between them. CDR3 in amino acids: CASSYVELTSGANVLTF. The CDR3 bases are TGTGCCAGCAGTTACGTGGAACTCACCTCTGGGGCCAACGTCCTGACTTTC.

This clonotype was seen a few times. The genes are TRBV27 and TRBJ2-7; perhaps TRBD2 as D (5 bases). The ends were cut back, 2 bases at V and 7 bases at J, with 15 bases in the middle. The CDR3 sequence is 14 residues long. The V gene's germline CDR1 is MNHEY and CDR2 SMNVEV (reference sequence). CDR3 DNA sequence: TGTGCCAGCAGTTTAGGGCCCCGAGGGCATGAGCAGTACTTC. Protein sequence: CASSLGPRGHEQYF.

This clonotype was observed at least ten times. The chain has TRBV7-9 and TRBJ2-6; 9 bases map to TRBD1. The CDR3 consists of 18 residues. V dropped 5 bases and J dropped 0; count of bases not matched to a gene: 8. In germline, CDR1 is SEHNR, CDR2 FQNEAQ (reference sequence). CDR3 residues: CASSDPGQGASGANVLTF. CDR3 DNA sequence: TGTGCCAGCAGCGATCCGGGACAGGGCGCCTCTGGGGCCAACGTCCTGACTTTC.

The table lists this clonotype with many counts. J is TRBJ2-5 and V is TRBV7-9, with D perhaps TRBD2 (6 bases). The CDR3 sequence is 16 residues long. V was pared by 5 bases and J by 5 bases, with 21 bases between. Germline assignment: CDR1 SEHNR and CDR2 FQNEAQ (reference sequence). CDR3 DNA: TGTGCCAGCAGCCCCCGAAACTTAGGACTACCGGAGACCCAGTACTTC. Translated, it gives CASSPRNLGLPETQYF. Supplemented by reference TRBV7-9 and TRBJ2-5, the full variable domain reads DTGVSQNPRHKITKRGQNVTFRCDPISEHNRLYWYRQTLGQGPEFLTYFQNEAQLEKSRLLSDRFSAERPKGSFSTLEIQRTEQGDSAMYLCASSPRNLGLPETQYFGPGTRLLVL.

The chain has TRBV5-1 and TRBJ1-5; 9 bases match TRBD1. The CDR3 is 14 amino acids. With 0 bases clipped from V and 7 bases from J, the junction kept 2 bases outside the gene matches. Germline lookup yields CDR1 SGHRS and CDR2 YFSETQ. The DNA of the CDR3 is TGCGCCAGCAGCTTGGGACAGGGGGAACAGCCCCAGCATTTT. Encoded protein: CASSLGQGEQPQHF.

This clonotype has ten or more counts. The V call is TRBV7-9, the J call TRBJ1-2; no definite D call. Trimming stripped 11 bases from V and 5 bases from J, with 15 bases between. Germline V lookup: CDR1 SEHNR, CDR2 FQNEAQ (reference sequence). The CDR3 length is 12 residues. The CDR3 DNA is TGTGCCGGCCTTACTCTGGAGTATGGCTACACCTTC. Its translation: CAGLTLEYGYTF.

This clonotype was detected many times. The chain couples TRBV28 to TRBJ2-3; D possibly corresponds to TRBD2 (6 bases). This CDR3 spans 13 amino acids. V lost 6 bases, J lost 4 bases, and 11 bases lay in between. From germline, CDR1 is MDHEN and CDR2 SYDVKM. The CDR3: CASSLGEADTQYF. In DNA form, the CDR3 reads TGTGCCAGCAGCTTGGGGGAGGCAGATACGCAGTATTTT. The whole variable domain, remainder taken from reference TRBV28 and TRBJ2-3, is DVKVTQSSRYLVKRTGEKVFLECVQDMDHENMFWYRQDPGLGLRLIYFSYDVKMKEKGDIPEGYSVSREKKERFSLILESASTNQTSMYLCASSLGEADTQYFGPGTRLTVL.

This clonotype was recorded at least ten times. This chain joins TRBV7-8 and TRBJ2-7; D tentatively reads TRBD1 or TRBD2 (5 bases each). Germline CDR1 SGHVS, CDR2 FQNEAQ. CDR3 length equals 14 residues. The germline V and J ends were trimmed by 5 bases and 5 bases, with 16 bases remaining between them. In DNA, the CDR3 is TGTGCCAGCAGCCCGACCGGGACCGCCCACGAGCAGTACTTC. This encodes CASSPTGTAHEQYF.

This clonotype was counted many times. The rearrangement uses TRBV3-1 and TRBJ2-5; 11 positions match TRBD2. V lost 6 bases, J lost 5 bases, and 8 bases stayed unmatched. Germline V gives CDR1 LGHDT, CDR2 YNNKEL (reference sequence). The CDR3 contains 15 residues. CDR3 in amino acids: CASSPGLAERETQYF. The CDR3 DNA is TGTGCCAGCAGTCCGGGACTAGCGGAGAGGGAGACCCAGTACTTC.

This clonotype was counted at least ten times. The chain recombines TRBV20-1 with TRBJ2-7; a weak D match, TRBD2 (6 bases). This CDR3 comprises 14 residues. V was clipped by 2 bases and J by 0 bases, with 11 bases between them. Per the germline V gene, CDR1 is DFQATT and CDR2 is SNEGSKA (reference sequence). CDR3 residues: CSARSLALSYEQYF. CDR3 nucleotides: TGCAGTGCTAGAAGCCTAGCGCTCTCCTACGAGCAGTACTTC.